The source of this TCR beta chain is a study of cytotoxic CD8 clonotypes in ibrutinib-treated CLL. Study at large: The patients, some 12 relapsed/refractory and fewer than 16 treatment-naive, included 17 who were IGHV unmutated.

In the case of this clone: Its antigen is undetermined.

The data were produced by immunoSEQ multiplex PCR, yet TCRdb's version contains in-frame clones alone and is incomplete. Here the sample spans a few hundred thousand clones, over 55% being singletons. The V end was cut by 0 bases, the J end by 6 bases, with 12 bases between. Germline V gives CDR1 LGHNA, CDR2 YNFKEQ. The length of the CDR3 is 15 residues. Study observations and caveats: There were differences in sampling times between sustained-remission and progressing patients.

The sequences come from PBMCs, collected after 36 months of ibrutinib treatment. This sequence joins TRBV4-2 and TRBJ2-1; D uncertain. The sequence came from a human donor with chronic lymphocytic leukemia. In nucleotides, the CDR3 is TGTGCCAGCAGCCAAGATCGTAGGGCCAGCAATGAGCAGTTCTTC. It specifies CASSQDRRASNEQFF.